Listed below are T cell receptor beta chains from one sample, sequenced in a study of monozygotic twins with inflammatory bowel disease. TCRdb re-called the 5' RACE reads and catalogs CDR3 proteins one per entry, DNA excluded. Recorded for this sample: 350,000 to 500,000 distinct CDR3 sequences. The specimen sequenced was blood. These receptors came from a human donor with ulcerative colitis or Crohn's disease, or a healthy co-twin of an affected twin (not recorded which). The CDR3 runs from the conserved cysteine through the conserved F or W. Fields, in order: V gene, J gene, CDR3 protein.

V: TRBV5-1; J: TRBJ2-1; CDR3: CASSLAVRGFEQFF
V: TRBV29-1; J: TRBJ2-7; CDR3: CSVVDGSKAQYF
V: TRBV19; J: TRBJ1-1; CDR3: CASSPEGVGATEAFF
V: TRBV20-1; J: TRBJ2-2; CDR3: CSARGGREVITGELFF
V: TRBV5-6; J: TRBJ2-5; CDR3: CASSTGTQETQYF
V: TRBV5-1; J: TRBJ2-6; CDR3: CASSRTSGASGANVLTF
V: TRBV5-1; J: TRBJ2-1; CDR3: CASSAGQGNEQFF
V: TRBV28; J: TRBJ1-2; CDR3: CASYDRPLASGYTF
V: TRBV12-3/TRBV12-4; J: TRBJ2-7; CDR3: CASTKGALSYEQYF
V: TRBV12-3/TRBV12-4; J: TRBJ2-1; CDR3: CATRPYNEQFF
V: TRBV7-7; J: TRBJ2-3; CDR3: CASSPSNLKDTQYF
V: TRBV20-1; J: TRBJ2-3; CDR3: CSARDLRTGSTDTQYF
V: TRBV6-5; J: TRBJ1-5; CDR3: CASRTGDQPQHF
V: TRBV3-1; J: TRBJ2-1; CDR3: CASSQGGTLEAYEQFF
V: TRBV7-6; J: TRBJ2-2; CDR3: CASSPGYRNTGELFF
V: TRBV30; J: TRBJ2-1; CDR3: CAWSVGGGGIKDEQFF
V: TRBV7-8; J: TRBJ2-5; CDR3: CASSLASGQETQYF
V: TRBV7-9; J: TRBJ2-2; CDR3: CASSPWDREGVTGELFF
V: TRBV9; J: TRBJ2-6; CDR3: CASSPSPGAASSGANVLTF
V: TRBV5-1; J: TRBJ2-2; CDR3: CASSLLSYTGELFF
V: TRBV6-5; J: TRBJ1-1; CDR3: CASSSSGGWTEAFF
V: TRBV5-1; J: TRBJ2-1; CDR3: CASSLTGGPYNEQFF
V: TRBV19; J: TRBJ2-1; CDR3: CASSRLAGSNEQFF
V: TRBV14; J: TRBJ2-2; CDR3: CASSQQAATGELFF